This T cell receptor (beta chain) is from a study of OX40 agonist ivuxolimab in advanced cancers. The repertoire was sequenced with immunoSEQ multiplex PCR; TCRdb's copy has only in-frame clones and lacks some. The table records 77,000 or so clones, about 94% of them present only once. Per germline, CDR1 MNHEY and CDR2 SVGAGI. The CDR3 sequence is 15 residues long. Germline trimming cut 2 bases from V and 10 bases from J; bases unmatched to any gene: 9. This specimen was CD4+ or CD8+ T cells sorted from blood, taken in a trial of the OX40 agonist ivuxolimab. This receptor was obtained from an adult with an advanced solid tumor such as melanoma, head and neck, liver or kidney cancer. The chain is built from TRBV6-5 and TRBJ2-1; 9 bases are shared with TRBD2. The chain's CDR3 is CASSYIAASGVEQFF. The CDR3 region has the DNA TGTGCCAGCAGTTACATTGCGGCTAGCGGGGTCGAGCAGTTCTTC.